This TCR beta chain was recovered during a study of cytomegalovirus exposure and HLA in healthy donors. General study results and limits: Apart from CMV serostatus, no immune exposure information was available. Presence/absence analyses assumed roughly uniform sequencing depth across donors.

V lost 3 bases and J 0 bases, leaving 11 bases between the germline ends. CDR3 length: 15 amino acids. CDR1 LNHDA and CDR2 SQIVND come from the germline V gene (reference sequence). Amplification used 60 Vbeta primers and 13 Jbeta primers. Some clones are missing from TCRdb's copy, which holds only in-frame ones; the method was immunoSEQ multiplex PCR. The sample lists over 95,000 clones; about 70% were seen once. Concerning this clone itself: Its antigen is currently unknown.

Material for sequencing was PBMCs. The V call is TRBV19, the J call TRBJ1-2; a possible D gene is TRBD1 (6 bases). The sequence derives from a human donor in good health. This CDR3 is CASSMSHRANYGYTF. DNA of the CDR3: TGTGCCAGTAGTATGTCGCACAGGGCTAACTATGGCTACACCTTC.